This passage covers 2 T cell receptor beta chains from one sample sequenced in a study of shared clonotypes between healthy human individuals (dated by TCRdb to 2020 to 2021). Receptor amplification or capture employed the immunoSEQ multiplex PCR assay. TCRdb limited this immuneACCESS table to in-frame rearrangements with V and J called. A share of clones is missing; checked studies link under half to unresolved V genes, and the rest is unexplained. The sample table records approximately 840,000 clones; just over 95% of these occur just once. Together, the top ten hold less than 0.25% of the sample. For the CD8 naive samples, CD45RO-negative cells were positively selected for CCR7, yielding a CD45RA+CCR7+ population from which TemRA cells were excluded. The sample comprised naive CD8+ T cells sorted from blood. The intended sense of this specimen's cell subset or site label: CD45RA+CCR7+. These receptors were taken from a man younger than 45 in good health.

The V gene is TRBV11-2, the J gene TRBJ1-1; D call uncertain. With 3 bases removed from V and 4 bases from J, the gap between germline ends came to 3 bases. The germline CDR1 and CDR2 sequences are SGHAT and FQNNGV. The CDR3 runs 11 residues. This chain's CDR3 is CASSFGTEAFF. CDR3 DNA: TGTGCCAGCAGCTTTGGCACTGAAGCTTTCTTT.

This chain joins TRBV4-3 and TRBJ2-1, with 7 bases that match TRBD2. CDR3 length: 17 amino acids. V was clipped by 3 bases and J by 4 bases; unmatched bases: 12. Germline V gene lookup returns CDR1 LGHNA and CDR2 YSLEER. Written as DNA, the CDR3 is TGCGCCAGCAGCCACCATCCTAGCGGAGGGAATTACAATGAGCAGTTCTTC. Protein product: CASSHHPSGGNYNEQFF.